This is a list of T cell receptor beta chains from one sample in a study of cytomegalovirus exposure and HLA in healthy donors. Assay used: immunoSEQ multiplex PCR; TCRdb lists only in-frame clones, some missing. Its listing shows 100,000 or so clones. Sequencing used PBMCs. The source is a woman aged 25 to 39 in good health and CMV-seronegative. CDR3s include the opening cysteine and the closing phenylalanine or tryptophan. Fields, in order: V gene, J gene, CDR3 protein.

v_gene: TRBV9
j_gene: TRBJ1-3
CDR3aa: CASSHRDRGNGNTIYF

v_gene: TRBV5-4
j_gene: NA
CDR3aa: CASSSSQRGLAYEQYF

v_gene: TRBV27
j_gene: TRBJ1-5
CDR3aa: CASSKTGSNQPQHF

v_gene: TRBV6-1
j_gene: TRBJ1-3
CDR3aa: CASSEGTGGNGNTIYF

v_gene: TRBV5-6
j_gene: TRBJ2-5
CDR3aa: CASSSTGRVGETQYF

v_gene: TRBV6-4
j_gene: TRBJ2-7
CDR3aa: CASSGREGAHEQYF

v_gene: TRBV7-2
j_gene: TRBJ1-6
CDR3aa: CASSWGQLGDSPLHF

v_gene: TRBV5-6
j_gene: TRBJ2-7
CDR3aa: CASGGGFYEQYF

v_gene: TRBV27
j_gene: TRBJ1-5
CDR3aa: CASKHQGSNQPQHF

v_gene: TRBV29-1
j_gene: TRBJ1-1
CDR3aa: CSVVPLAGAGNNAMNTEAFF

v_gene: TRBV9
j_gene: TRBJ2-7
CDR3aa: CASSVATGTGGEQYF

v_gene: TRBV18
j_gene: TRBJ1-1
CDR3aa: CASSPSGDSRWTEAFF

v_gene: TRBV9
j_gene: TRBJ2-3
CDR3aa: CASSLTGGMDTQYF

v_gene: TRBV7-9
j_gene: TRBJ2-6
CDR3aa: CASSLAGTGANVLTF

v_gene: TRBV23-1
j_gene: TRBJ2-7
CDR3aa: CASSLPDRFSYEQYF

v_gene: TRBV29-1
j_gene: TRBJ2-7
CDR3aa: CSVTGTYEQYF

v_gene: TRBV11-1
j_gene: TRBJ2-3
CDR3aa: CASSSRQVSDTQYF

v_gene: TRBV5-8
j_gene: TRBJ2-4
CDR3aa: CASSNVRGAPTLAKNIQYF

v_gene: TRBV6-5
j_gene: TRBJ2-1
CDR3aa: CASSKTSGNYNEQFF

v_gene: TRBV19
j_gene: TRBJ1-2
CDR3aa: CASIPNRDRTNYGYTF

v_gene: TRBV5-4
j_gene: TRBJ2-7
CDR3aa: CASSLEGDRGDLRGQYF

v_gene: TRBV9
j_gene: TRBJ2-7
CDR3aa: CASSVDLAGGEQYF

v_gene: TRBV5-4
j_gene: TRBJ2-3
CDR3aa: CASSLAVTVSTDTQYF

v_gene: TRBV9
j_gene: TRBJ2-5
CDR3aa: CASSRPGGAETQYF

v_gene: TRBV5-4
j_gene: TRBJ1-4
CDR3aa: CASSLTQGAGEKLFF

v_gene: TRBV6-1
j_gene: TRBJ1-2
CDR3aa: CASSVDRVGGYTF

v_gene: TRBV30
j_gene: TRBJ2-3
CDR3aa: CAWRAGGTDTQYF

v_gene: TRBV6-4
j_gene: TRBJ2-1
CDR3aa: CASRPDRFSYNEQFF

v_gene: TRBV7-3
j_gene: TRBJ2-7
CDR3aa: CASSPREGQGKDEQYF

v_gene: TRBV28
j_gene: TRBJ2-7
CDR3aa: CASRPDRGHSHEQYF

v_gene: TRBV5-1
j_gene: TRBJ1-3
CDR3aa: CASSSQDRSSGNTIYF

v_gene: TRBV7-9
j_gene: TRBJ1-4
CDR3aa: CASSLDRGRGSEKLFF

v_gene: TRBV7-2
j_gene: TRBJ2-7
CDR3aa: CASSASGLQYF

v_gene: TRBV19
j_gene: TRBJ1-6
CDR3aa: CASSIDKPGQGLYSPLHF

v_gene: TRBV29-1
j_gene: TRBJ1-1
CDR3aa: CSAGTEAFF

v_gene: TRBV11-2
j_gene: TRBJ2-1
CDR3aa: CASSSIQRVGSNEQFF

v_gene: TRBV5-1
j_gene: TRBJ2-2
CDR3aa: CASSFWAGTNTGELFF

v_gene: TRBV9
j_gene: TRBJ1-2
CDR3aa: CASSVAGTGNYGYTF

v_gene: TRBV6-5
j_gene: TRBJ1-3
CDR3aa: CASSSGRGNTIYF

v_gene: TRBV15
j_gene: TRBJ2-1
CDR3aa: CATSVINEQFF

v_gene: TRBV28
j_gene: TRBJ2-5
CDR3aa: CASSLKYMSLKETQYF

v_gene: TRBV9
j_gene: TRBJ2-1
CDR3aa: CASSVASSYNEQFF

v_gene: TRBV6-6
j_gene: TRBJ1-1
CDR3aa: CASSAATVPGTEAFF

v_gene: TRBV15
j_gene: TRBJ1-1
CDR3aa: CATSRGAGSDTEAFF

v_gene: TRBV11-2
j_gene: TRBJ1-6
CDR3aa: CASSIPTGNNSPLHF

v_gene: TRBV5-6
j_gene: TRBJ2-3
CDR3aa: CASSLVGGLHTDTQYF

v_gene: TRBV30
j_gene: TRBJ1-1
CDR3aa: CAWSPTVNTEAFF

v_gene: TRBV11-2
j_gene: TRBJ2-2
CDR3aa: CASSLSGLAGTNTGELFF

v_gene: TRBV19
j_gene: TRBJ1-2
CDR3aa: CASSTSPPLVGYTF

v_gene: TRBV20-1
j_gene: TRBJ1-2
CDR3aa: CSTGENYGYTF

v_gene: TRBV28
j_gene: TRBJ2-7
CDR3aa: CASSLFHEQYF

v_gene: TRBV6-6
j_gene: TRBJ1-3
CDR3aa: CASGYGTTGNTIYF

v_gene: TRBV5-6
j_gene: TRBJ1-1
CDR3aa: CASSLGAGRGEAFF